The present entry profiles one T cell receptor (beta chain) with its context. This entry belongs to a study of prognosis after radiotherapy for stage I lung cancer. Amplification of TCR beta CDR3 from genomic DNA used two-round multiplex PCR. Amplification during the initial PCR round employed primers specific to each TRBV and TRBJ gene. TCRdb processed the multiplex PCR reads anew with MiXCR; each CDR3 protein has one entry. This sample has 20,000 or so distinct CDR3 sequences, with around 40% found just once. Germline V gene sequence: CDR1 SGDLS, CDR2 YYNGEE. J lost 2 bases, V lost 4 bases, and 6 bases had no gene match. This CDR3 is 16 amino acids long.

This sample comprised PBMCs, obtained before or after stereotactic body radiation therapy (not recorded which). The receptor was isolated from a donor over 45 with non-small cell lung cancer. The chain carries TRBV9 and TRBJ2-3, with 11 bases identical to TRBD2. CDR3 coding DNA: TGTGCCAGCAGCCCGTTGACTAGCGGGAACACAGATACGCAGTATTTT. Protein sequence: CASSPLTSGNTDTQYF.